This T cell receptor (beta chain) was observed in a study of CD8 T cells in ankylosing spondylitis. Study-level points and caveats: The authors found the disease-linked clones to be CD8+ and relatively rare in peripheral blood. Disease-associated clones were reportedly significantly overrepresented in matched ankylosing spondylitis synovial fluid.

CDR1 is SGHRS, CDR2 YFSETQ, per germline. This CDR3 region has 15 residues. Trimming removed 0 bases from V and 8 bases from J; junction bases left unmatched: 4. Libraries of TCR beta came from quantitative 5'-RACE with molecular barcodes. A single record per CDR3 protein comes from TCRdb applying MiXCR to the 5' RACE reads. The data hold around 32,000 distinct CDR3 sequences, with about 7% observed a single time. This clonotype has ten or more counts. Its antigen is unknown. Sequenced material: blood, either unsorted or a sorted T cell fraction (not recorded which). This chain uses TRBV5-1 with TRBJ1-6; TRBD1 matches 8 bases. The sequence came from a male donor with ankylosing spondylitis or in good health (not recorded which). For the CDR3, the DNA is TGCGCCAGCAGCTTGGCGGACAGGGTATATTCACCCCTCCACTTT. Amino acid sequence: CASSLADRVYSPLHF. Looking up the rest from reference TRBV5-1 and TRBJ1-6 gives the full variable domain: KAGVTQTPRYLIKTRGQQVTLSCSPISGHRSVSWYQQTPGQGLQFLFEYFSETQRNKGNFPGRFSGRQFSNSRSEMNVSTLELGDSALYLCASSLADRVYSPLHFGNGTRLTVT.